These T cell receptor beta chains were read from a single sample in a study of CD8+CD57+ T cells in acquired aplastic anemia. Each CDR3 protein is one row after TCRdb ran MiXCR on the reads. Of approximately 170,000 distinct CDR3 sequences in the sample, roughly 50% are singletons; the top ten hold 2.5% to 3.5%. The sample comprised sorted CD4+, CD8+, or CD8+CD57+ T cells (not recorded which) from PBMCs. The source is a human donor with aplastic anemia. The CDR3 runs from the conserved cysteine through the conserved F or W. The D gene is left open where the match is weak. Expanded clones are given a class, and other clones once, few, many or no size at all.

>TRBJ2-7|TRBV7-9|TRBD1|NA
TGTGCCAGCAGCTTGTTCGCAGGGGGCTACGAGCAGTACTTC
CASSLFAGGYEQYF
>TRBJ2-7|TRBV2|NA|NA
TGTGCCAGCAGCAACAGGGTTACCCGAACCTACGAGCAGTACTTC
CASSNRVTRTYEQYF
>TRBJ2-1|TRBV24-1|NA|many
TGTGCCACCAGTGAAACAGGGAGTGGGTCCTACAATGAGCAGTTCTTC
CATSETGSGSYNEQFF
>TRBJ2-7|TRBV19|TRBD1|few
TGTGCCAGTAGTAGGGGACAGGGCTACTCCTACGAGCAGTACTTC
CASSRGQGYSYEQYF
>TRBJ1-3|TRBV25-1|NA|NA
TGTGCCAGCAGTGAACCCGGATCTGGAAACACCATATATTTT
CASSEPGSGNTIYF
>TRBJ1-6|TRBV9|NA|NA
TGTGCCAGCAGCGTATTGGTGGATAATTCACCCCTCCACTTT
CASSVLVDNSPLHF
>TRBJ1-2|TRBV10-2|NA|once
TGCGCCAGCAGTGAAGATAATGGCTACACCTTC
CASSEDNGYTF
>TRBJ1-2|TRBV7-2|TRBD1|many
TGTGCCAGCAGCTTGGGACAGGGGGAATATGGCTACACCTTC
CASSLGQGEYGYTF
>TRBJ2-7|TRBV7-8|TRBD1|NA
TGTGCCAGCAGCGCAGGAGGGACAGGGTACCACGAGCAGTACTTC
CASSAGGTGYHEQYF
>TRBJ2-7|TRBV19|TRBD2|NA
TGTGCCAGTAGTAGAACTAGCGGGAGCGCCTACGAGCAGTACTTC
CASSRTSGSAYEQYF
>TRBJ2-1|TRBV25-1|NA|NA
TGTGCCAGCAGTCTTGTACCTCCAAATGAGCAGTTCTTC
CASSLVPPNEQFF
>TRBJ1-2|TRBV10-3|NA|NA
TGTGCCATCAGTCTCGGGACGGAAGTCTATGGCTACACCTTC
CAISLGTEVYGYTF
>TRBJ1-5|TRBV2|NA|NA
TGTGCCAGCACCCTAGGGGGGTTGAGGCCGAATCAGCCCCAGCATTTT
CASTLGGLRPNQPQHF
>TRBJ1-2|TRBV2|NA|NA
TGTGCCAGCAGTCGTAGGGAAGCCTATGGCTACACCTTC
CASSRREAYGYTF
>TRBJ1-5|TRBV10-2|TRBD1|NA
TGCGCCAGCAGTGATGCACAGGGGGTGGCCAATCAGCCCCAGCATTTT
CASSDAQGVANQPQHF
>TRBJ1-2|TRBV5-1|NA|many
TGCGCCAGCAGCTTGGGTGCGGGGCTGGGGGGCTACACCTTC
CASSLGAGLGGYTF
>TRBJ1-2|TRBV12-3/TRBV12-4|NA|many
TGTGCCAGCAGTTTACGGGCCATGGAAGGCTACACCTTC
CASSLRAMEGYTF
>TRBJ2-1|TRBV14|NA|many
TGTGCCAGCAGCCCGTGGATCCAACACAATGAGCAGTTCTTC
CASSPWIQHNEQFF
>TRBJ1-2|TRBV24-1|TRBD1|NA
TGTGCCACCAGTGATTCCCGACAGGGCTGGTCGGGCTACACCTTC
CATSDSRQGWSGYTF
>TRBJ1-2|TRBV5-6|NA|many
TGTGCCAGCAGCTCGGGGCAGACCTACACCTTC
CASSSGQTYTF
>TRBJ1-6|TRBV14|NA|NA
TGTGCCAGCAGCCACTCTAACAATTCACCCCTCCACTTT
CASSHSNNSPLHF
>TRBJ1-1|TRBV10-2|NA|NA
TGCGCCAGCAGTGATAGGTTCGGGACTGAAGCTTTCTTT
CASSDRFGTEAFF
>TRBJ2-1|TRBV24-1|TRBD2|NA
TGTGCCACCCACGGGACTAGCGGGACCCACTACAATGAGCAGTTCTTC
CATHGTSGTHYNEQFF